This TCR beta chain was sequenced in a study of cytomegalovirus exposure and HLA in healthy donors. PCR was performed using 60 Vbeta and 13 Jbeta primers. In the original processing: Later, roughly 77 million unique TCR beta chains were counted in an analysis, and 10 million to 12 million of them were shared. TCRdb's copy holds only in-frame clones and misses some; the assay was immunoSEQ multiplex PCR. V, J and clone size derive from that table, while D and trimming were established from the DNA sequence. This sample carries under 200,000 clones, roughly 88% of them seen once, and the ten largest clones take roughly 8.8%. After removal of 6 bases from V and 2 bases from J, the junction contained 3 bases not matched to a gene. The germline V gene encodes CDR1 SGHDN and CDR2 FVKESK. This CDR3 has 14 residues.

This clonotype originated in a man younger than 30 in good health and CMV-seropositive. The sample consisted of PBMCs. The genes are TRBV14 and TRBJ1-3, with TRBD1 matching 8 bases. The CDR3 nucleotides are TGTGCCAGCAGACGGACAGGGACTGGAAACACCATATATTTT. Protein product: CASRRTGTGNTIYF.